The 10 T cell receptor beta chains below all came from one sample that was sequenced in a study of T cells after posttransplantation cyclophosphamide. Repertoires were generated with immunoSEQ multiplex PCR, while TCRdb's copy carries only in-frame clones and drops some. In the table there are approximately 50,000 clones, 94% of which are singletons. Sample: PBMCs. Receptors were obtained from a woman younger than 45 in good health and a related stem cell transplant donor.

The chain is built from TRBV7-3 and TRBJ2-1, with TRBD1 as a possible D gene (7 bases). The CDR3 loop spans 14 amino acids. V gave up 4 bases and J gave up 7 bases, with 14 bases separating them. The germline V gene has CDR1 SGHTA and CDR2 FQGTGA. CDR3 DNA sequence: TGTGCCAGCAGCTGGGGGGACAGCAGGAATGAGCAGTTCTTC. This translates into CASSWGDSRNEQFF.

This chain links TRBV7-9 with TRBJ2-2, with D perhaps matching TRBD1 (5 bases). Trimming removed 2 bases at V and 2 bases at J, with 12 bases between. There are 16 residues in the CDR3. Germline assignment: CDR1 SEHNR and CDR2 FQNEAQ (reference sequence). The chain's CDR3 is CASSLRGGPNTGELFF. The DNA for the CDR3 is TGTGCCAGCAGCTTAAGGGGTGGGCCAAACACCGGGGAGCTGTTTTTT.

This clone was detected once. The rearrangement joins TRBV5-1 to TRBJ2-1; 7 bases agree with TRBD1. The ends lost 4 bases at V and 0 bases at J; junction bases unmatched: 4. Germline V gives CDR1 SGHRS, CDR2 YFSETQ. The CDR3 sequence is 15 residues long. The CDR3 here is CASSVGQSSYNEQFF. The CDR3 DNA is TGCGCCAGCAGCGTGGGACAGAGCTCCTACAATGAGCAGTTCTTC.

In this sample, this clone turned up a few times. The rearrangement joins TRBV6-5 to TRBJ1-2; a possible D gene is TRBD1 (6 bases). The V and J ends lost 8 bases and 6 bases respectively, with 10 bases between them. CDR3 size: 11 residues. CDR1 is MNHEY and CDR2 is SVGAGI in the germline V gene. The CDR3 reads CASCGGHGYTF. CDR3 coding DNA: TGTGCCAGCTGCGGGGGGCATGGCTACACCTTC.

V is TRBV9 and J is TRBJ2-7; possibly TRBD1 for D (5 bases). The CDR3 is made up of 11 amino acids. Germline CDR1 reads SGDLS; CDR2 reads YYNGEE. Trimming left V 4 bases short and J 4 bases short, with 6 bases between. The DNA of the CDR3 is TGTGCCAGCAGCTCAGGGTACGAGCAGTACTTC. Protein: CASSSGYEQYF.

The chain recombines TRBV27 with TRBJ1-2; TRBD1 might be the D (5 bases). Germline V gives CDR1 MNHEY, CDR2 SMNVEV (reference sequence). V was clipped by 2 bases and J by 1 base, with 11 bases between them. CDR3 length equals 15 residues. This chain's CDR3 is CASSLALGRNYGYTF. CDR3 coding DNA: TGTGCCAGCAGTTTAGCCTTGGGGCGTAACTATGGCTACACCTTC.

CDR3 DNA: TGCGCCAGCAGCTTGGAGGGACAGGGAACTGAAAAACTGTTTTTT. Protein sequence: CASSLEGQGTEKLFF. This sequence joins TRBV5-1 and TRBJ1-4; 9 bases are shared with TRBD1. Germline assignment: CDR1 SGHRS and CDR2 YFSETQ. Trimming cost V 0 bases and J 7 bases; bases outside gene matches: 4. This CDR3 contains 15 residues.

This chain connects TRBV14 to TRBJ2-1; 11 bases align to TRBD2. Germline trimming cut 4 bases from V and 2 bases from J; bases unmatched to any gene: 4. Germline V gene lookup returns CDR1 SGHDN and CDR2 FVKESK. CDR3 length equals 16 residues. CDR3 residues: CASSPMTSGAYNEQFF. The CDR3 DNA reads as TGTGCCAGCAGCCCGATGACTAGCGGGGCCTACAATGAGCAGTTCTTC.

By share, this clone ranks as medium-sized (0.01 to 0.1%). The chain is built from TRBV28 and TRBJ1-2, with a tentative D call TRBD1 (5 bases). The CDR3 length is 15 residues. Germline-derived CDR1 and CDR2 are MDHEN and SYDVKM. Deletions cut 8 bases from V and 2 bases from J, with 18 bases between. The CDR3 protein is CASRLVGGINYGYTF. The DNA of the CDR3 is TGTGCCAGCCGGTTAGTGGGGGGGATAAACTATGGCTACACCTTC.

The CDR3 loop reads CASSEDYTTAFF. CDR3 in DNA: TGTGCCAGCAGTGAAGACTACACTACGGCTTTCTTT. The V call is TRBV2, the J call TRBJ1-1; no firm D call. CDR1 and CDR2 from the germline V gene are SNHLY and FYNNEI. The CDR3 has 12 amino acids. With 1 base removed from V and 11 bases from J, the gap between germline ends came to 11 bases.